The sequence of this T cell receptor (beta chain) was determined in a study of CD4+ T cells in melanoma. Measured with immunoSEQ multiplex PCR; TCRdb has only the in-frame clones, and not every one. The table includes fewer than 55,000 clones, roughly nine tenths detected once. Findings and caveats of the study: Reportedly, melanoma neoantigen-specific CD4+ T cells showed varied differentiation states. A reported correlation linked neoantigen-specific CD4+ T cells to CD8+, macrophage and B cell function.

The V gene lost 1 base and the J gene lost 6 bases, with 13 bases spanning the gap. Germline V gene sequence: CDR1 MNHNS, CDR2 SASEGT. The CDR3 runs to 15 residues. As for this clone: Its antigen remains unknown.

The sequenced sample was peripheral blood. The TCR sequence derives from a human donor with melanoma. The chain links TRBV6-1 to TRBJ2-4; D may match TRBD1 or TRBD2 (5 bases each). DNA of the CDR3: TGTGCCAGCAGTGAAGTACCCCGGGGACCAAACATTCAGTACTTC. Its translation: CASSEVPRGPNIQYF.